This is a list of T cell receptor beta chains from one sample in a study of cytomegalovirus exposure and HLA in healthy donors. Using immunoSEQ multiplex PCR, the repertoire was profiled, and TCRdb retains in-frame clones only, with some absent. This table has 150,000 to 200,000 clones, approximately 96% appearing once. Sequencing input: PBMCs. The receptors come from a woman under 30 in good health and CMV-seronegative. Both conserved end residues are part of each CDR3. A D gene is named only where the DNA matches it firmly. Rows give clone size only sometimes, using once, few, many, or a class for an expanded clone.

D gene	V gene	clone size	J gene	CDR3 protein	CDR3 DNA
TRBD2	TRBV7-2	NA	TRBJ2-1	CASSLVMSGGGEQFF	TGTGCCAGCAGCTTAGTAATGAGCGGGGGCGGTGAGCAGTTCTTC
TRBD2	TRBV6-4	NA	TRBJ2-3	CASKSGASTDTQYF	TGTGCCAGCAAAAGCGGGGCTAGCACAGATACGCAGTATTTT
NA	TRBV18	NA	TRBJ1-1	CASSPSQDTEAFF	TGTGCCAGCTCACCATCGCAGGACACTGAAGCTTTCTTT
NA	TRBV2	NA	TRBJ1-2	CASIREDGYTF	TGTGCCAGCATCAGGGAGGATGGCTACACCTTC
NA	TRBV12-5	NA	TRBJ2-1	CASGFGGASYNEQFF	TGTGCTAGTGGTTTTGGGGGGGCCTCCTACAATGAGCAGTTCTTC
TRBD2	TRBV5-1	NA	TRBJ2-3	CASSFYGGETDTQYF	TGCGCCAGCAGCTTCTACGGGGGGGAGACAGATACGCAGTATTTT
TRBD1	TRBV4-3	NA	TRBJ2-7	CASSQELVGRGLYEQYF	TGCGCCAGCAGCCAAGAATTAGTGGGCAGGGGGTTGTACGAGCAGTACTTC
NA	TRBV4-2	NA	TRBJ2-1	CASSPDSYNEQFF	TGTGCCAGCAGCCCAGACAGCTACAATGAGCAGTTCTTC
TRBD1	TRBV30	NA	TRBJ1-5	CAPDRGRVSNQPQHF	TGTGCTCCGGACAGGGGGCGCGTAAGCAATCAGCCCCAGCATTTT
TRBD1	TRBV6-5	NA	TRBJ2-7	CASRDGGQGLGEQYF	TGTGCCAGCAGGGACGGGGGACAGGGTCTAGGGGAGCAGTACTTC
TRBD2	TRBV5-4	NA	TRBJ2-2	CASSQLAGGHPGELFF	TGTGCCAGCAGTCAACTAGCGGGGGGGCATCCCGGGGAGCTGTTTTTT
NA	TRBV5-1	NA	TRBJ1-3	CASSLGGDGNTIYF	TGCGCCAGCAGCTTAGGGGGTGATGGAAACACCATATATTTT
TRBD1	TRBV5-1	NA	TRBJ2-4	CASSSFPGQTSQAKNIQYF	TGCGCCAGCAGCTCCTTCCCGGGACAGACCAGCCAGGCCAAAAACATTCAGTACTTC
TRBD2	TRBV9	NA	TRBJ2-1	CASSGRERGPYNEQFF	TGTGCCAGCAGCGGAAGAGAGCGGGGGCCTTACAATGAGCAGTTCTTC
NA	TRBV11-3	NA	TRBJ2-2	CASSLLSGSGELFF	TGTGCCAGCAGCTTACTGTCGGGGTCCGGGGAGCTGTTTTTT
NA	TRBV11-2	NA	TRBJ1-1	CASSLQGAEAFF	TGTGCCAGCAGCTTGCAGGGCGCTGAAGCTTTCTTT
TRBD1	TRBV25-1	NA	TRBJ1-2	CASSGGQGNYGYTF	TGTGCCAGCAGTGGGGGACAGGGGAACTATGGCTACACCTTC
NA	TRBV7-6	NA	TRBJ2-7	CASSLYSIYEQYF	TGTGCCAGCAGCTTATACAGTATCTACGAGCAGTACTTC
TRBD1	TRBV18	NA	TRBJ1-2	CASSPKSGQGGYGYTF	TGTGCCAGCTCACCCAAGTCCGGACAGGGGGGGTATGGCTACACCTTC
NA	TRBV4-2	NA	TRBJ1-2	CASSQINTNYGYTF	TGTGCCAGCAGCCAAATTAACACCAACTATGGCTACACCTTC
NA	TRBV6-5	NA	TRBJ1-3	CASSFAKTNSGNTIYF	TGTGCCAGCAGTTTCGCAAAGACAAACTCTGGAAACACCATATATTTT
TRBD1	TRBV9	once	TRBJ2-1	CASSVRQGGGEQFF	TGTGCCAGCAGCGTCAGACAGGGCGGTGGTGAGCAGTTCTTC
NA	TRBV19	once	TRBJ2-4	CASSILSTRVAKNIQYF	TGTGCCAGTAGTATACTAAGTACGAGAGTAGCCAAAAACATTCAGTACTTC
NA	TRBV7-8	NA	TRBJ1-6	CASSLSRLQGTGSPLHF	TGTGCCAGCAGCTTATCACGTCTACAGGGTACTGGTTCACCCCTCCACTTT
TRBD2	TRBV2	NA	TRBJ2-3	CASSEHRTSGGAGTQYF	TGTGCCAGCAGTGAACACCGGACTAGCGGGGGTGCGGGTACGCAGTATTTT
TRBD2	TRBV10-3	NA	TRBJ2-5	CAIRGVKETQYF	TGTGCCATTCGGGGGGTTAAAGAGACCCAGTACTTC
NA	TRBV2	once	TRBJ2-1	CASSATNYNEQFF	TGTGCCAGCAGTGCAACTAACTACAATGAGCAGTTCTTC
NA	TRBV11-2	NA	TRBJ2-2	CASSLVQNTGELFF	TGTGCCAGCAGCTTAGTTCAGAACACCGGGGAGCTGTTTTTT
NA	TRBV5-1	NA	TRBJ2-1	CASSTRSGNEQFF	TGCGCCAGCAGCACCAGGTCAGGGAATGAGCAGTTCTTC
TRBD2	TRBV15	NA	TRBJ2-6	CATSRPPGSGAGANVLTF	TGTGCCACCAGCAGACCACCGGGTAGCGGGGCTGGGGCCAACGTCCTGACTTTC
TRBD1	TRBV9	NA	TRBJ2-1	CASSVTRTGTGNEQFF	TGTGCCAGCAGCGTCACTAGGACAGGGACTGGGAATGAGCAGTTCTTC
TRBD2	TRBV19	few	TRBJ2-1	CASSQGLAGSWEQFF	TGTGCCAGTAGCCAAGGACTAGCGGGGTCCTGGGAGCAGTTCTTC
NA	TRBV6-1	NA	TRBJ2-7	CASREGKSEYEQYF	TGTGCCAGCAGGGAGGGGAAGTCGGAGTACGAGCAGTACTTC
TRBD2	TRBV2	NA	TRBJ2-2	CASSELGGGASGELFF	TGTGCCAGCAGTGAATTGGGCGGGGGGGCCTCCGGGGAGCTGTTTTTT
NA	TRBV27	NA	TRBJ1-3	CASSPGLSGNTIYF	TGTGCCAGCAGTCCGGGTCTATCTGGAAACACCATATATTTT
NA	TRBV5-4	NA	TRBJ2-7	CASSYSAGRTYEQYF	TGTGCCAGCAGCTACTCTGCGGGACGGACCTACGAGCAGTACTTC
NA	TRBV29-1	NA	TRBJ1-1	CSVEGSGTEAFF	TGCAGCGTTGAGGGCAGCGGGACTGAAGCTTTCTTT
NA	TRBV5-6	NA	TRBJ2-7	CASSLTTGTSQWQYF	TGTGCCAGCAGCTTGACGACAGGGACTAGTCAGTGGCAGTACTTC
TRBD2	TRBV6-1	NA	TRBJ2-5	CASSETRTSGGRETQYF	TGTGCCAGCAGTGAAACACGGACTAGCGGGGGGAGAGAGACCCAGTACTTC